Following are 5 T cell receptor beta chains from one sample sequenced in a study of blood T cell repertoires in COVID-19. The method was immunoSEQ multiplex PCR; TCRdb's version includes in-frame clones alone and lacks a portion of them. The data show 100,000 to 150,000 clones, approximately 88% seen once. Input material: peripheral blood. These receptors all come from a man in his 70s with active COVID-19.

This rearrangement joins TRBV6-2 or TRBV6-3 to TRBJ2-7; TRBD2 is a possible D gene (5 bases). Germline-derived CDR1 and CDR2 are MNHEY and SVGEGT. V was cut by 6 bases and J by 7 bases, with 13 bases left in between. The CDR3 contains 12 residues. CDR3 sequence: CASSPGSGEQYF. In DNA form, the CDR3 reads TGTGCCAGCAGCCCCGGCTCGGGGGAGCAGTACTTC.

The chain joins TRBV13 to TRBJ1-6; 9 bases are a match to TRBD1. CDR1 PRHDT and CDR2 FYEKMQ come from the germline V gene (reference sequence). The CDR3 loop spans 15 amino acids. The junction had 6 bases not matched to a gene; V was cut back by 6 bases and J by 6 bases. In DNA form, the CDR3 reads TGTGCCAGCAGACGGGGGACAGGGCGTAATTCACCCCTCCACTTT. This encodes CASRRGTGRNSPLHF.

This clone was picked up one time. The J gene is TRBJ2-4, the V gene TRBV27; D not resolved. The germline V gene has CDR1 MNHEY and CDR2 SMNVEV (reference sequence). This CDR3 has 14 amino acids. The V and J ends lost 6 bases and 0 bases respectively, with 9 bases between them. The CDR3 loop reads CASSQNLAKNIQYF. CDR3 DNA: TGTGCCAGCAGCCAGAATCTAGCCAAAAACATTCAGTACTTC.

The V and J genes are TRBV10-3 and TRBJ2-6, with a possible D match to TRBD1 (5 bases). Germline loops: CDR1 ENHRY, CDR2 SYGVKD. Trimming left V 9 bases short and J 1 base short, with 7 bases between. The CDR3 loop spans 13 amino acids. CDR3: CAMSGSGANVLTF. Here the CDR3 DNA reads TGTGCCATGTCAGGGTCTGGGGCCAACGTCCTGACTTTC.

The rearrangement uses TRBV28 and TRBJ2-1, with 7 bases fitting TRBD1. The CDR3 covers 15 residues. CDR1 and CDR2 from the germline V gene are MDHEN and SYDVKM. V gave up 5 bases and J gave up 2 bases; unmatched junction bases: 6. CDR3 DNA sequence: TGTGCCAGCAGTCTCCGGGACAGCCCCTACAATGAGCAGTTCTTC. Amino acids: CASSLRDSPYNEQFF.